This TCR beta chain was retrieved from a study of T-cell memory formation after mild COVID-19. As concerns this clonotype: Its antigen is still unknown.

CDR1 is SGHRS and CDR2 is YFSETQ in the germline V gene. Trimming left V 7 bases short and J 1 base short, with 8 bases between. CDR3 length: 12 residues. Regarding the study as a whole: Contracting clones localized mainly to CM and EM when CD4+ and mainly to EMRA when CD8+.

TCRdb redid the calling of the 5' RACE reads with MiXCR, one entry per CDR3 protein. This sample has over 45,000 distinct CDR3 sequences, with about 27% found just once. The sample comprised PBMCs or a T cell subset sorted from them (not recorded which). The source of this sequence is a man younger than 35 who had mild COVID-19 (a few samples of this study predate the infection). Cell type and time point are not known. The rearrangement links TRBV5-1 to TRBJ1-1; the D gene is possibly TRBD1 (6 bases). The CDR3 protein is CASGQTNTEAFF. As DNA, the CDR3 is TGCGCCAGCGGACAGACGAACACTGAAGCTTTCTTT.